The clone carrying this T cell receptor (beta chain) was observed many times. No antigen is known for it. The sample belongs to a study of T cells in Graves' hyperthyroidism and ophthalmopathy. Looking at the study overall: Peripheral blood was drawn at first diagnosis, prior to all treatment.

Germline-derived CDR1 and CDR2 are SQVTM and ANQGSEA. J lost 6 bases, V lost 8 bases, and 6 bases had no gene match. There are 12 residues in the CDR3. General study results and limits: Stable hyperthyroidism was told apart from ophthalmopathy by a model built on 13 V-J features.

Exclusion of a patient resulted from uncontrolled infection, other autoimmune disease, pregnancy or lactation. Fresh 10 ml peripheral blood yielded PBMCs. Using RNA transcripts as the source, TCR beta CDR3 regions were amplified. HTBI primers drove first-round RT-PCR of the TCR CDR3. MiXCR, applied by TCRdb to the multiplex PCR reads, yields one record per CDR3 protein. The data show 380,000 or so distinct CDR3 sequences, approximately 19% seen once. This TCR derives from a young woman with Graves' hyperthyroidism. Sequenced input: blood. The chain has TRBV29-1 and TRBJ1-2; 10 bases are a match to TRBD1. The CDR3 is CSSRTGGHGYTF. CDR3 nucleotide sequence: TGCAGCTCGAGGACAGGGGGTCATGGCTACACCTTC.